This TCR beta chain is from a study of PD-1 blockade in mismatch repair-deficient tumors. All patients were mismatch repair deficient, assessed by either PCR or immunohistochemistry. A few pembrolizumab responders had their TCRs sequenced. Some clones are missing from TCRdb's copy, which holds only in-frame ones; the method was immunoSEQ multiplex PCR. The sample contains tens of thousands of clones, around 88% of which appear only once. The receptor's source is an adult with mismatch repair-deficient cancer. The sequencing used peripheral blood, collected 52 weeks after starting pembrolizumab.

The CDR3 nucleotides read TGTGCCAGCAGTCGACGGGAAACAGGGGCGTACTATGGCTACACCTTC. Encoded protein: CASSRRETGAYYGYTF. The chain couples TRBV28 to TRBJ1-2, with 7 bases that match TRBD1. The ends lost 5 bases at V and 3 bases at J; junction bases unmatched: 12. CDR3 length: 16 residues. Per germline, CDR1 MDHEN and CDR2 SYDVKM.